The 14 T cell receptor beta chains below all came from one sample that was sequenced in a study of blood T cell repertoires in COVID-19. Using immunoSEQ multiplex PCR, the repertoire was profiled, and TCRdb retains in-frame clones only, with some absent. The sample consists of 200,000 to 300,000 clones, about nine tenths of them appearing once. The sample consisted of PBMCs or T cells enriched from blood (not recorded which). Receptors originate from a woman aged 18-29 years who had recovered from COVID-19.

The V gene is TRBV30, the J gene TRBJ2-1, with D tentatively TRBD1 (6 bases). Trimming pared 2 bases from V and 15 bases from J, leaving 14 bases between. This CDR3 comprises 11 residues. CDR1 and CDR2 from the germline V gene are GTSNPN and SVGIG (reference sequence). The CDR3 DNA reads as TGTGCCTGGAGTTTTCAGGGGATTCGGTTCTTC. Translation: CAWSFQGIRFF.

This CDR3 is CSARGAAAEFF. The CDR3, as DNA: TGCAGTGCTAGAGGTGCGGCGGCGGAGTTCTTC. V usage is TRBV20-1 and J usage is TRBJ2-1, with D unresolved. Germline loops: CDR1 DFQATT, CDR2 SNEGSKA (reference sequence). V was pared by 1 base and J by 14 bases, with 12 bases between. The CDR3 spans 11 residues.

V is TRBV10-3 and J is TRBJ2-7; weak D call: TRBD2 (5 bases). The CDR3 extends over 15 amino acids. The V and J ends lost 6 bases and 5 bases respectively, with 20 bases between them. Germline V gene data show CDR1 as ENHRY and CDR2 as SYGVKD. CDR3: CAIRSLASRGDEQYF. The CDR3 region has the DNA TGTGCCATCAGGAGTTTAGCTTCCCGGGGAGACGAGCAGTACTTC.

The CDR3 region is CASSFPRLAGGTDTQYF. The CDR3 DNA follows: TGTGCCAGCAGCTTCCCTAGACTAGCGGGAGGAACAGATACGCAGTATTTT. The V call is TRBV7-9, the J call TRBJ2-3; 13 bases agree with TRBD2. The trim removed 3 bases at V and 3 bases at J, leaving 6 bases unmatched. The CDR3 contains 17 residues. Germline-derived CDR1 and CDR2 are SEHNR and FQNEAQ (reference sequence).

The count of this clone is one. V gene TRBV30 combines with J gene TRBJ2-5; D perhaps matches TRBD1 (6 bases). The germline V gene has CDR1 GTSNPN and CDR2 SVGIG (reference sequence). V was trimmed by 1 base and J by 7 bases, leaving 16 bases between them. The CDR3 covers 14 residues. The CDR3 here is CAWSDWQGRWTQYF. The CDR3 DNA reads TGTGCCTGGAGTGATTGGCAGGGGAGATGGACCCAGTACTTC.

The chain employs TRBV5-1 and TRBJ1-5; 9 bases match TRBD1. The CDR3 loop spans 15 amino acids. After removal of 2 bases from V and 4 bases from J, the junction contained 4 bases not matched to a gene. CDR1 is SGHRS and CDR2 is YFSETQ in the germline V gene. In nucleotides, the CDR3 is TGCGCCAGCAGCTTCACAGGGGGCGGTAATCAGCCCCAGCATTTT. Translating it yields CASSFTGGGNQPQHF.

The chain recombines TRBV6-6 with TRBJ1-1; 8 bases agree with TRBD1. J was trimmed by 1 base and V by 5 bases; bases with no gene match: 9. Germline CDR1 reads MNHNY; CDR2 reads SVGAGI (reference sequence). CDR3 length: 16 amino acids. The CDR3 region has the DNA TGTGCCAGCAGTAGAGACAGGACAGGGCCGAACACTGAAGCTTTCTTT. Its translation is CASSRDRTGPNTEAFF.

The V call is TRBV27, the J call TRBJ1-6; no definite D call. The CDR3 runs to 15 residues. Germline CDR1 and CDR2: MNHEY and SMNVEV (reference sequence). Trimming took off 4 bases at V and 9 bases at J, with 16 bases between the two ends. CDR3 protein: CASSYITTSGSPLHF. CDR3 in DNA: TGTGCCAGCAGTTACATAACTACTAGTGGTTCACCCCTCCACTTT.

In regard to this clone: A read error may produce the germline difference seen at one junction end. The V gene is TRBV6-1, the J gene TRBJ2-7, with D perhaps TRBD1 (5 bases). The CDR3 length is 15 residues. The germline gives CDR1 MNHNS, CDR2 SASEGT. The CDR3 region has the DNA TGTGCCAGCAGCGAAGATGGCCAGGGATTTAGGGAGCAGTACTTC. Amino acid sequence: CASSEDGQGFREQYF.

This clone was picked up a small number of times. The V and J genes are TRBV2 and TRBJ2-7; no firm D call. The CDR3 is 14 residues long. Trimming took off 8 bases at V and 0 bases at J, with 14 bases between the two ends. CDR1 SNHLY and CDR2 FYNNEI come from the germline V gene. The CDR3 loop reads CASLVEKYSYEQYF. The DNA of the CDR3 is TGTGCCAGCCTTGTCGAGAAGTACTCCTACGAGCAGTACTTC.

This sequence joins TRBV7-9 and TRBJ1-1; 9 bases fit TRBD1. The germline CDR1 and CDR2 sequences are SEHNR and FQNEAQ (reference sequence). This CDR3 contains 15 residues. V lost 5 bases to trimming and J lost 6 bases; unmatched junction nucleotides: 10. The CDR3 loop reads CASSILQGAFAEAFF. The DNA for the CDR3 is TGTGCCAGCAGCATCTTACAGGGGGCTTTTGCTGAAGCTTTCTTT.

The V and J genes are TRBV2 and TRBJ2-7; 7 bases are a match to TRBD1. CDR1 SNHLY and CDR2 FYNNEI come from the germline V gene. The CDR3 totals 13 residues. Losses at the gene ends were 7 bases for V and 5 bases for J; bases not matched to a gene: 8. DNA for the CDR3: TGTGCCAGCATTCGACAGGGAGTCAACGAGCAGTACTTC. It is translated as CASIRQGVNEQYF.

This clone has a handful of counts. The chain couples TRBV28 to TRBJ2-7, with 8 positions matching TRBD2. J lost 2 bases, V lost 5 bases, and 5 bases had no gene match. CDR3 length: 14 amino acids. The V gene's germline CDR1 is MDHEN and CDR2 SYDVKM. Here the CDR3 DNA reads TGTGCCAGCAGTAGCGGGAGTTCCACCTACGAGCAGTACTTC. Encoded protein: CASSSGSSTYEQYF.

The V gene is TRBV20-1, the J gene TRBJ1-2; D is undetermined. Germline CDR1 and CDR2: DFQATT and SNEGSKA (reference sequence). The CDR3 length is 16 residues. The V gene lost 3 bases and the J gene lost 4 bases, with 21 bases spanning the gap. The CDR3 nucleotides are TGCAGTGCTAGTGTCGGGTACGCCCTCCGAGGCTATGGCTACACCTTC. This codes for CSASVGYALRGYGYTF.